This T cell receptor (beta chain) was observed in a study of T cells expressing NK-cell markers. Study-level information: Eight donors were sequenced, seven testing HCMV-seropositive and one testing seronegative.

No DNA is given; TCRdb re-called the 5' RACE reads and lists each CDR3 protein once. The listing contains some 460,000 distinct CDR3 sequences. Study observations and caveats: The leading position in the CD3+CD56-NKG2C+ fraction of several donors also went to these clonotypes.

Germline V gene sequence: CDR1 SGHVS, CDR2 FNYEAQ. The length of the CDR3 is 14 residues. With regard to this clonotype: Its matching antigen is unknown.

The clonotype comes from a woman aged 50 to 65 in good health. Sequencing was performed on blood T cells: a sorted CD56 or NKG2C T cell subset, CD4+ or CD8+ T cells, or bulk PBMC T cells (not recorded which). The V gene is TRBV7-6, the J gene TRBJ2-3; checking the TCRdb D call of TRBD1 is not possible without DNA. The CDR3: CASSLGTGQDTQYF.